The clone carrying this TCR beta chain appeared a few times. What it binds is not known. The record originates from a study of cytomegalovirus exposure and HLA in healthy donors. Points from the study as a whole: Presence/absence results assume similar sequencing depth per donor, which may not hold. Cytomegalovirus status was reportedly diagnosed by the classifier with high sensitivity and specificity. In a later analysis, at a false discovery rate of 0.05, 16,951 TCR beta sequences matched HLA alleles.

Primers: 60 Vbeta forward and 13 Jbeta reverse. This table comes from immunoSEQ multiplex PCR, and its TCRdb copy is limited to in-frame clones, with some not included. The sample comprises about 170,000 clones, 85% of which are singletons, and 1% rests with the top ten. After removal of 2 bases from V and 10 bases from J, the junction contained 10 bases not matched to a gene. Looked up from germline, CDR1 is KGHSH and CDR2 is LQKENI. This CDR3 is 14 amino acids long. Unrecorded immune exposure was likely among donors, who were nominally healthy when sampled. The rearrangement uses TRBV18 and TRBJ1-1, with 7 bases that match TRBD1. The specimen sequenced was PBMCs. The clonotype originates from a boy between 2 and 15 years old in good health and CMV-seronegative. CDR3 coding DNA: TGTGCCAGCTCACCAGGGACAGCCCTGGTGCGAGCTTTCTTT. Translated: CASSPGTALVRAFF.